This section outlines one T cell receptor (beta chain) sequence together with its context. Antigen unknown. These data originate in a study of blood T cells in healthy people across ages. The authors ran a second PCR of about 7 to 12 cycles using a sample-barcoded 5' primer and a J-beta primer mix. In TCRdb, the 5' RACE reads were re-called with MiXCR into one record per CDR3 protein. This table holds fewer than 900,000 distinct CDR3 sequences, roughly 41% found once. V dropped 1 base and J dropped 8 bases, with 16 bases sitting between them. The CDR3 runs 16 residues. Per germline, CDR1 SGHNT and CDR2 YYREEE (reference sequence). Study results and caveats: It was found that TCR beta diversity correlated strongly with the percentage of naive T cells.

Sequenced input: blood. V usage is TRBV5-4 and J usage is TRBJ1-6; weak D call: TRBD1 (5 bases). This receptor was taken from a woman aged 60 to 75 in good health. CDR3 amino acids: CASSLSMGVSDSPLHF. The CDR3 nucleotides are TGTGCCAGCAGCTTGAGCATGGGGGTGTCGGATTCACCCCTCCACTTT.